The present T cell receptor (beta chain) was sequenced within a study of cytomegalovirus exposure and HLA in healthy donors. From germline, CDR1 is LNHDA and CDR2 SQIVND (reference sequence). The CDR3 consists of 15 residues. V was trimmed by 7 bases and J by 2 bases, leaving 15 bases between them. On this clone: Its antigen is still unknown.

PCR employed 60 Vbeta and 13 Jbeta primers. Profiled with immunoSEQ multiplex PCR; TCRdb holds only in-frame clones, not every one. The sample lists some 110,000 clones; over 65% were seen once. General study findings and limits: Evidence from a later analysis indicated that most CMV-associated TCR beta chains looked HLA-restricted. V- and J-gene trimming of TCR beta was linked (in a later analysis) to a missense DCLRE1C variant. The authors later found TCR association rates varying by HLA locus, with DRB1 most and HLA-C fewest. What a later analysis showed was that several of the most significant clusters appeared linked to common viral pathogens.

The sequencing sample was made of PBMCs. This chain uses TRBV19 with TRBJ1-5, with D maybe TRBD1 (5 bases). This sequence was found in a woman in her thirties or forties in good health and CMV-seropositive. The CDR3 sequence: CASTRTGDRNQPQHF. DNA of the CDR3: TGTGCCAGTACAAGAACGGGGGATCGCAATCAGCCCCAGCATTTT.